The clone carrying this TCR beta chain was found a few times. This record comes from a study of blood T cell repertoires in COVID-19. Using immunoSEQ multiplex PCR, the repertoire was profiled, and TCRdb retains in-frame clones only, with some absent. Of over 60,000 clones listed, about 76% were seen once; the top ten hold 25% to 40%. CDR3 length: 14 amino acids. The germline gives CDR1 SGHNT, CDR2 YYREEE (reference sequence). V lost 4 bases and J 4 bases, leaving 15 bases between the germline ends. Material: peripheral blood. This rearrangement joins TRBV5-4 to TRBJ2-7, with a possible D match to TRBD1 (6 bases). The clonotype was recovered from a human donor in a cohort sampled during active COVID-19. In nucleotides, the CDR3 is TGTGCCAGCAGCCGCCGGGACAAATTTTACGAGCAGTACTTC. This encodes CASSRRDKFYEQYF.